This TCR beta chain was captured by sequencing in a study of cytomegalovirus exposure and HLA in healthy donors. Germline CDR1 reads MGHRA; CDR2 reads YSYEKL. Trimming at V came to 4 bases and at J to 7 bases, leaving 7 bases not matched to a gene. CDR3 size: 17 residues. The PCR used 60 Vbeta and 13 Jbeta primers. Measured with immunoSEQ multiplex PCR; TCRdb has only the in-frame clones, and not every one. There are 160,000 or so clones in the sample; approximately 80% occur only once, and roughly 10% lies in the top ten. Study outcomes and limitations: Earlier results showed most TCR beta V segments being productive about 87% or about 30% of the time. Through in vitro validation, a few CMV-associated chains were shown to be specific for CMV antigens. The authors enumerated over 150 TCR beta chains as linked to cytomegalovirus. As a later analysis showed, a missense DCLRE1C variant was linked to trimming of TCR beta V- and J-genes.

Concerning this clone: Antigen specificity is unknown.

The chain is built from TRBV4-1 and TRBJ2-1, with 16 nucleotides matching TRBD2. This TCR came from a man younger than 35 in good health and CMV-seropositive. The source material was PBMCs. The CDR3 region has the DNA TGCGCCAGCAGCCTTCCGCCGGGACTAGCGGGAGGGAATGAGCAGTTCTTC. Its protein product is CASSLPPGLAGGNEQFF.